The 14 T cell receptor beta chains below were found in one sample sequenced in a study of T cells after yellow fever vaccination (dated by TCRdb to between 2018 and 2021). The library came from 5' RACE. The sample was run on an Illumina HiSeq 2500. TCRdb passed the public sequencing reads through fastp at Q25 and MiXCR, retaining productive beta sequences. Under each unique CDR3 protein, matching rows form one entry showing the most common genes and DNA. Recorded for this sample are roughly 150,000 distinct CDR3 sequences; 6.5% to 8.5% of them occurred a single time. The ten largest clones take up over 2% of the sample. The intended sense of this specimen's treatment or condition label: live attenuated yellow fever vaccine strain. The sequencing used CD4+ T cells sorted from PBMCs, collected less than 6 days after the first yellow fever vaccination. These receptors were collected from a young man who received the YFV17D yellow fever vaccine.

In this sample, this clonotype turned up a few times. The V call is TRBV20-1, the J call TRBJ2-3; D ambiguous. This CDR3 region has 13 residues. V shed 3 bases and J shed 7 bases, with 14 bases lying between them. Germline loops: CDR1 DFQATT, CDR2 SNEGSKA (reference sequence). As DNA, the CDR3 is TGCAGTGCTAGGCGTCCGGGTTTAAATACGCAGTATTTT. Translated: CSARRPGLNTQYF.

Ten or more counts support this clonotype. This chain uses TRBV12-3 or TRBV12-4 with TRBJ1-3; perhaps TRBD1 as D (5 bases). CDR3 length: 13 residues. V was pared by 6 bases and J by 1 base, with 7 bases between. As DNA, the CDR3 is TGTGCCAGCAGCCCAGGGTCTGGAAACACCATATATTTT. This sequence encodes CASSPGSGNTIYF.

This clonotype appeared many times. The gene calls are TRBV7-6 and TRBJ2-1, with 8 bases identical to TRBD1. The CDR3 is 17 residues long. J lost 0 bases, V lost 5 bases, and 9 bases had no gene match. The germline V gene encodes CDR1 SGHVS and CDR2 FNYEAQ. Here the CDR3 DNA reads TGTGCCAGCAGCCCGGAACAGGGGGGCTACTCCTACAATGAGCAGTTCTTC. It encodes CASSPEQGGYSYNEQFF. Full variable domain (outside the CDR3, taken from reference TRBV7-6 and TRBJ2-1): GAGVSQSPRYKVTKRGQDVALRCDPISGHVSLYWYRQALGQGPEFLTYFNYEAQQDKSGLPNDRFSAERPEGSISTLTIQRTEQRDSAMYRCASSPEQGGYSYNEQFFGPGTRLTVL.

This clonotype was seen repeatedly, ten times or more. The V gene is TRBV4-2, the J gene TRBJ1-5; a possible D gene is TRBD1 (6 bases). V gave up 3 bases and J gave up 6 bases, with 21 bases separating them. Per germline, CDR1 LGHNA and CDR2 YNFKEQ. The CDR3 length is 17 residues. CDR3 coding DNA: TGTGCCAGCAGCCATAACATGAAGGGGGGGCCGGGTCAGCCCCAGCATTTT. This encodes CASSHNMKGGPGQPQHF.

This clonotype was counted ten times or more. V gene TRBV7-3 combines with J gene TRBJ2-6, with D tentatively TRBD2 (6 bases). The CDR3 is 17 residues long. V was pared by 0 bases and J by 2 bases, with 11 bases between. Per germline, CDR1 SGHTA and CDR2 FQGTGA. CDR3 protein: CASSLTGGQAGANVLTF. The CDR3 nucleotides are TGTGCCAGCAGCTTAACAGGAGGGCAGGCTGGGGCCAACGTCCTGACTTTC.

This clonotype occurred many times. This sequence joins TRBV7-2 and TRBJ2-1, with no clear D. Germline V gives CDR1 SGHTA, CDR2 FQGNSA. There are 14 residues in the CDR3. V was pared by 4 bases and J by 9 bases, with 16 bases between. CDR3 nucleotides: TGTGCCAGCAGCTACCGGACCCCGGCTAGTGAGCAGTTCTTC. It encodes CASSYRTPASEQFF.

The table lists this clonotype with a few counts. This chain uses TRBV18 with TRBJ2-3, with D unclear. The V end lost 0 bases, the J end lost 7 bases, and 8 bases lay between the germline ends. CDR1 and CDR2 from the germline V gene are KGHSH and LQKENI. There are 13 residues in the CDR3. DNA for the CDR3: TGTGCCAGCTCACCACCGGGTGATTATACGCAGTATTTT. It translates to CASSPPGDYTQYF. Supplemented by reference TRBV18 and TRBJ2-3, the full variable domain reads NAGVMQNPRHLVRRRGQEARLRCSPMKGHSHVYWYRQLPEEGLKFMVYLQKENIIDESGMPKERFSAEFPKEGPSILRIQQVVRGDSAAYFCASSPPGDYTQYFGPGTRLTVL.

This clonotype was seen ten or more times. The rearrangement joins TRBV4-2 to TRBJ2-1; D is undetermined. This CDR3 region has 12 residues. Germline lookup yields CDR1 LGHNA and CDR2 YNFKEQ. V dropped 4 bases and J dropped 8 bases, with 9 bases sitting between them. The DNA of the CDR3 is TGTGCCAGCAGCCTCTTGACCCATGAGCAGTTCTTC. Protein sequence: CASSLLTHEQFF.

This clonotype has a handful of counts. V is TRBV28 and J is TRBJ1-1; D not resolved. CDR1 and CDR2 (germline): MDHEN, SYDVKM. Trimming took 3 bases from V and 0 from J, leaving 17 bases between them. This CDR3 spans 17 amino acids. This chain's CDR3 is CASSFMPQKLMNTEAFF. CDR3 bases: TGTGCCAGCAGTTTCATGCCCCAGAAACTCATGAACACTGAAGCTTTCTTT. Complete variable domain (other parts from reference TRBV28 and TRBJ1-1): DVKVTQSSRYLVKRTGEKVFLECVQDMDHENMFWYRQDPGLGLRLIYFSYDVKMKEKGDIPEGYSVSREKKERFSLILESASTNQTSMYLCASSFMPQKLMNTEAFFGQGTRLTVV.

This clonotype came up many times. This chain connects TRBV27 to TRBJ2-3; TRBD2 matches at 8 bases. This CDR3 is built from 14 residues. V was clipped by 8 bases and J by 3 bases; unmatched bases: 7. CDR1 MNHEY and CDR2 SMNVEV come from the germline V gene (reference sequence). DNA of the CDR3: TGTGCCAGCGCCAGACGGGAGGGGACAGATACGCAGTATTTT. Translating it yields CASARREGTDTQYF.

The CDR3 DNA sequence: TGTGCCAGCAGCCAACGGTGGACAGATACGCAGTATTTT. This encodes CASSQRWTDTQYF. The chain combines TRBV9 with TRBJ2-3; no reliable D call. The CDR3 covers 13 residues. V shed 4 bases and J shed 3 bases, with 9 bases lying between them. Germline CDR1 SGDLS, CDR2 YYNGEE.

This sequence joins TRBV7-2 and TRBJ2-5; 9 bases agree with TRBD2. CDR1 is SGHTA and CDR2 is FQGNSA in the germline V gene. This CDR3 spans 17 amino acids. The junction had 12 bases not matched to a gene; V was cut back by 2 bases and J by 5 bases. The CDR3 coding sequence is TGTGCCAGCAGCTTACGGGCTAGCGGGGTTAAAAAGGAGACCCAGTACTTC. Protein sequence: CASSLRASGVKKETQYF. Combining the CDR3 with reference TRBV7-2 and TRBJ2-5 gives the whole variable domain GAGVSQSPSNKVTEKGKDVELRCDPISGHTALYWYRQSLGQGLEFLIYFQGNSAPDKSGLPSDRFSAERTGGSVSTLTIQRTQQEDSAVYLCASSLRASGVKKETQYFGPGTRLLVL.

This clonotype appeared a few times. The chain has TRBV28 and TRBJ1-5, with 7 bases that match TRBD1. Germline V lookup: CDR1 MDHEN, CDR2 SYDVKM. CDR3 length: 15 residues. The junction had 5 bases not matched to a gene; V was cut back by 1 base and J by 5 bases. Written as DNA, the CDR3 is TGTGCCAGCAGTTTATCCGGGACAGCGTATCAGCCCCAGCATTTT. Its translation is CASSLSGTAYQPQHF.

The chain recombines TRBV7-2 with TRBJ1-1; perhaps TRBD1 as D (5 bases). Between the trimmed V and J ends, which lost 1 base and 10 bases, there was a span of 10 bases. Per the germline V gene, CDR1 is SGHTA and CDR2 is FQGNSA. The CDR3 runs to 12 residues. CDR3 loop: CASSLVPGGAFF. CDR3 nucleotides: TGTGCCAGCAGCTTAGTGCCCGGGGGAGCTTTCTTT.